The clone carrying this TCR beta chain turned up a few times. The target antigen is unknown. The entry originates in a study of shared clonotypes between healthy human individuals. The overall study: A couple of female and a few male donors aged 18 to 49 were enrolled. The study, taken as a whole, reports: With a few donors compared, around 5% of naive CD4 clonotypes were shared.

Negatively enriched CD4+ T cells were divided by CD45RA into naive and memory. In the source study's methods: ImmunoSEQ output lacked quality scores and full-length reads, limiting matched filtering. TCRdb's table, derived via immunoSEQ multiplex PCR, lists solely in-frame clones and lacks some. The V and J calls and clone size come from that table; D and trimming were worked out from the DNA. This sample carries under 2.5 million clones, 85% to 95% of them seen once, and the ten largest clones take roughly 0.34%. This clonotype originated in a man between 18 and 35 years old in good health. Some clones in this sample may be carry-over from other donors' samples. The sample consisted of naive CD4+ T cells from PBMCs. Subset reported: CD45RA+ positively selected.

For the CDR3, the DNA is TGTGCCAGCAGCCCTGTTAGCGGACAGCCCCAGCATTTT. Its protein is CASSPVSGQPQHF. The V gene is TRBV6-1, the J gene TRBJ1-5; D unclear. CDR1 MNHNS and CDR2 SASEGT come from the germline V gene. Trimming took off 6 bases at V and 7 bases at J, with 13 bases between the two ends. This CDR3 has 13 residues.